These 5 T cell receptor beta chains were sequenced from one sample in a study of blood T cell repertoires in COVID-19 (dated by TCRdb to 2020 to 2022). Receptor libraries were prepared by the immunoSEQ multiplex PCR assay. TCRdb mirrors the immuneACCESS table, restricted to in-frame sequences. Some clones are absent from its copies; in checked studies, under half trace to an unresolved V gene, and the reason for the others is unknown. Counted in this sample were roughly 200,000 clones; under 90% of them appeared once. The top ten clonotypes cover around 7% of the sample. The sequenced material came from peripheral blood. The receptors shown here come from a man aged 35-49 years with acute or convalescent COVID-19.

The chain combines TRBV15 with TRBJ2-7; the D gene is possibly TRBD2 (5 bases). V lost 5 bases to trimming and J lost 0 bases, with 14 bases between them. The germline V gene has CDR1 LNHNV and CDR2 YYDKDF (reference sequence). This CDR3 has 15 residues. CDR3 DNA: TGTGCCACCAGCTTTTACAGAGGGAGCTCCTACGAGCAGTACTTC. Translated: CATSFYRGSSYEQYF.

The chain employs TRBV19 and TRBJ1-2, with 8 bases fitting TRBD1. With 4 bases clipped from V and 6 bases from J, the junction kept 4 bases outside the gene matches. The CDR3 contains 13 residues. Per germline, CDR1 LNHDA and CDR2 SQIVND (reference sequence). The CDR3 sequence is CASSSRGLDGYTF. Here the CDR3 DNA reads TGTGCCAGTAGTAGCAGGGGGCTTGATGGCTACACCTTC.

In its sample, this clone was seen once. The V gene is TRBV18, the J gene TRBJ2-1, with a weak D call TRBD1 (6 bases). CDR1 is KGHSH and CDR2 is LQKENI in the germline V gene. V was cut by 3 bases and J by 8 bases, with 17 bases left in between. The CDR3 runs 15 residues. In nucleotides, the CDR3 is TGTGCCAGCTCACCCCTATCGACAGGTAGTCATGAGCAGTTCTTC. This sequence encodes CASSPLSTGSHEQFF.

This chain uses TRBV7-8 with TRBJ2-7; 9 positions agree with TRBD2. The CDR3 covers 16 residues. The germline CDR1 and CDR2 sequences are SGHVS and FQNEAQ. V trimming: 5 bases; J trimming: 5 bases; junction bases outside the gene matches: 13. In nucleotides, the CDR3 is TGTGCCAGCAGCCAACTCCGAAGCGGGGGGTCCCACGAGCAGTACTTC. Translated: CASSQLRSGGSHEQYF. Based on the CDR3 plus reference TRBV7-8 and TRBJ2-7, the full variable domain is GAGVSQSPRYKVAKRGQDVALRCDPISGHVSLFWYQQALGQGPEFLTYFQNEAQLDKSGLPSDRFFAERPEGSVSTLKIQRTQQEDSAVYLCASSQLRSGGSHEQYFGPGTRLTVT.

Remarks on this clone: Different DNA sequences within this sample yield the same CDR3. The V gene is TRBV19, the J gene TRBJ2-7, with a possible D match to TRBD2 (6 bases). Trimming pared 6 bases from V and 1 base from J, leaving 10 bases between. The CDR3 has 13 amino acids. CDR1 and CDR2 (germline): LNHDA, SQIVND (reference sequence). CDR3 in amino acids: CASSPGLSYEQYF. In DNA, the CDR3 is TGTGCCAGTAGCCCGGGACTGTCCTACGAGCAGTACTTC.